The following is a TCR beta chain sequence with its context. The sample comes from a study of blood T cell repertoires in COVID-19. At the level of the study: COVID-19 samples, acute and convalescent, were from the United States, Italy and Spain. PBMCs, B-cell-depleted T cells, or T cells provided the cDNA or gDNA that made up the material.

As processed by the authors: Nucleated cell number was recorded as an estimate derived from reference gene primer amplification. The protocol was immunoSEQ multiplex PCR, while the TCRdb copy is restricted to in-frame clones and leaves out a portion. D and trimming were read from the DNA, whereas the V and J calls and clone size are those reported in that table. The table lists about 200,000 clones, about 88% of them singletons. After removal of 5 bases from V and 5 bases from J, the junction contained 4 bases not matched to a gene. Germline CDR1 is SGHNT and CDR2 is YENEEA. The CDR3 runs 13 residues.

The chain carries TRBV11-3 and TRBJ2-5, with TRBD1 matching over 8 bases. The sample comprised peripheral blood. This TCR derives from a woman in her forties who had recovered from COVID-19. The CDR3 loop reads CASSQGAGETQYF. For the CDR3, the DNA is TGTGCCAGCAGCCAGGGGGCAGGGGAGACCCAGTACTTC.